Listed below are T cell receptor beta chains from one sample, sequenced in a study of T cell responses to AZD1222 COVID-19 vaccine. The method was immunoSEQ multiplex PCR; TCRdb's version includes in-frame clones alone and lacks a portion of them. The data show around 220,000 clones, approximately 94% seen once. The starting material was peripheral blood, obtained 28 days after the second dose of the MenACWY control vaccine. All receptors derive from an adult who received the MenACWY meningococcal vaccine as a control. Each CDR3 is given with its conserved first and last residue. The order of the fields is clone size, CDR3 length, D gene, V gene, J gene, CDR3 protein, CDR3 DNA. D genes are given only for firm matches. Clone size is stated in some rows and not others, as once, few, many or a class when expanded.

>.|14|.|TRBV11-2|TRBJ2-7
CASSLDGPPNEQYF
TGTGCCAGCAGCTTAGATGGCCCACCTAACGAGCAGTACTTC
>.|12|.|TRBV5-1|TRBJ2-3
CASSLRGDTQYF
TGCGCCAGCAGCCTGAGAGGGGATACGCAGTATTTT
>.|13|.|TRBV19|TRBJ2-1
CASSQYQGPEQFF
TGTGCCAGTAGCCAATACCAGGGACCAGAGCAGTTCTTC
>once|14|TRBD1|TRBV6-5|TRBJ2-2
CASSYGQGAGELFF
TGTGCCAGCAGTTACGGGCAGGGGGCCGGGGAGCTGTTTTTT
>.|13|.|TRBV19|TRBJ1-3
CASTESSGNTIYF
TGTGCCAGTACGGAGAGCTCTGGAAACACCATATATTTT
>.|11|.|TRBV3-1/TRBV3-2|TRBJ1-1
CASTQGTEAFF
TGTGCCAGCACCCAAGGAACTGAAGCTTTCTTT
>.|14|TRBD1|TRBV25-1|TRBJ2-7
CASSDGQESGEQYF
TGTGCCAGCAGTGATGGACAGGAGTCAGGCGAGCAGTACTTC
>.|15|TRBD2|TRBV6-2/TRBV6-3|TRBJ2-3
CASSYSAGYTDTQYF
TGTGCCAGCAGTTACTCAGCGGGGTACACAGATACGCAGTATTTT
>large|15|.|TRBV27|TRBJ1-4
CASSLSVSPGEKLFF
TGTGCCAGCAGTTTATCCGTTTCCCCGGGTGAAAAACTGTTTTTT
>.|14|.|TRBV18|TRBJ1-5
CASSPGTGNQPQHF
TGTGCCAGCTCACCAGGCACGGGCAATCAGCCCCAGCATTTT
>.|12|.|TRBV6-5|TRBJ1-1
CAIRGLFTEAFF
TGTGCCATCCGGGGGCTTTTCACTGAAGCTTTCTTT
>once|15|.|TRBV28|TRBJ2-5
CASSPRGGGPETQYF
TGTGCCAGCAGCCCCCGCGGGGGCGGTCCAGAGACCCAGTACTTC
>.|16|TRBD2|TRBV27|TRBJ2-3
CASSLFPSGRVDTQYF
TGTGCCAGCAGTTTATTCCCTAGCGGGAGAGTAGATACGCAGTATTTT
>.|14|.|TRBV6-2/TRBV6-3|TRBJ2-5
CASSYSRVQETQYF
TGTGCCAGCAGTTACTCGAGGGTCCAAGAGACCCAGTACTTC
>.|14|.|TRBV4-3|TRBJ2-7
CASSQGMDSYEQYF
TGCGCCAGCAGCCAAGGAATGGATTCCTACGAGCAGTACTTC
>.|17|TRBD2|TRBV10-1|TRBJ2-4
CARTSGVRLVAKNIQYF
TGCGCCAGAACTAGCGGGGTTAGACTCGTAGCCAAAAACATTCAGTACTTC
>.|16|.|TRBV28|TRBJ2-1
CASSLLAISSYNEQFF
TGTGCCAGCAGTTTATTGGCAATTAGCTCCTACAATGAGCAGTTCTTC